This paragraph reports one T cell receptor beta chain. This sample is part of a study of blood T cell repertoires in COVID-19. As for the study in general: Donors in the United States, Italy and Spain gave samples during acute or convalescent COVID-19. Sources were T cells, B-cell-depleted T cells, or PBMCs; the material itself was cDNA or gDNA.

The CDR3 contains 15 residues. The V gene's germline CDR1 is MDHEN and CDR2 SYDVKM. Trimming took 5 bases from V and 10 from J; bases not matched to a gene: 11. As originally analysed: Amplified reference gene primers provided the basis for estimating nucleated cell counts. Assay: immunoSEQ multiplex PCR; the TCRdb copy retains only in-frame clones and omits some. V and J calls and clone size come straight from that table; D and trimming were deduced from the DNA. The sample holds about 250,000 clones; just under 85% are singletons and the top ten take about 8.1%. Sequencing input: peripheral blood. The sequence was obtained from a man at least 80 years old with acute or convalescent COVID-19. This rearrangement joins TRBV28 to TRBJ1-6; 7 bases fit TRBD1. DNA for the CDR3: TGTGCCAGCAGTCGGGACAGCGGAATGGCGTCACCCCTCCACTTT. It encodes CASSRDSGMASPLHF.